The 29 T cell receptor beta chains given below trace back to one sample, sequenced in a study of T cell clonotyping in hematopoietic cell transplantation. Noted time point: recipient sample about 28 days before transplant, after cytoreduction. Sequenced by immunoSEQ multiplex PCR; TCRdb stores in-frame clones only, minus some. The sample yields about 29,000 clones, about 80% seen once. The input for sequencing was peripheral blood mononuclear cells, taken before stem cell transplant. The receptor source for this set is a woman aged 30 to 39 with chronic myeloid leukemia. Some clones in this sample may be carry-over from other donors' samples.

The gene calls are TRBV9 and TRBJ1-1; no reliable D call. Trimming pared 3 bases from V and 3 bases from J, leaving 6 bases between. Germline CDR1 SGDLS, CDR2 YYNGEE. The CDR3 has 12 residues. CDR3 nucleotide sequence: TGTGCCAGCAGCGGGCAGGACACTGAAGCTTTCTTT. It translates to CASSGQDTEAFF. Full variable domain (outside the CDR3, taken from reference TRBV9 and TRBJ1-1): DSGVTQTPKHLITATGQRVTLRCSPRSGDLSVYWYQQSLDQGLQFLIQYYNGEERAKGNILERFSAQQFPDLHSELNLSSLELGDSALYFCASSGQDTEAFFGQGTRLTVV.

CDR3 DNA sequence: TGCGCCAGCAGCCAAGACTGGCGGACAGATACGCAGTATTTT. Translation gives CASSQDWRTDTQYF. This rearrangement joins TRBV4-1 to TRBJ2-3; D is unclear. Trimming cost V 0 bases and J 3 bases, with 7 bases left between them. This CDR3 contains 14 residues. Germline CDR1 MGHRA, CDR2 YSYEKL.

The genes are TRBV4-1 and TRBJ1-6; TRBD1 agrees at 7 bases. The CDR3 covers 14 residues. V lost 1 base, J lost 11 bases, and 5 bases stayed unmatched. Germline V CDR1 and CDR2: MGHRA, YSYEKL. This chain's CDR3 is CASSQGTGVPPLHF. In DNA, the CDR3 is TGCGCCAGCAGCCAAGGTACAGGGGTTCCACCCCTCCACTTT.

The chain links TRBV7-3 to TRBJ2-1, with a tentative D call TRBD2 (5 bases). The germline CDR1 and CDR2 sequences are SGHTA and FQGTGA. The CDR3 is 12 residues long. Deletions cut 4 bases from V and 9 bases from J, with 10 bases between. The CDR3 loop reads CASSSTRFEQFF. The DNA for the CDR3 is TGTGCCAGCAGCTCAACTAGGTTTGAGCAGTTCTTC.

The sample holds a few counts of this clone. The rearrangement links TRBV7-3 to TRBJ1-6; 7 positions match TRBD1. The CDR3 sequence is 14 residues long. The trim removed 4 bases at V and 13 bases at J, leaving 10 bases unmatched. Germline assignment: CDR1 SGHTA and CDR2 FQGTGA. CDR3 bases: TGTGCCAGCAGCTCGGACAGGAAAGGGGCCCCCCTCCACTTT. Amino acid sequence: CASSSDRKGAPLHF.

The chain couples TRBV5-1 to TRBJ2-3; the D is unclear. This CDR3 has 14 amino acids. Germline CDR1 SGHRS, CDR2 YFSETQ. The V gene lost 0 bases and the J gene lost 2 bases, with 7 bases spanning the gap. As DNA, the CDR3 is TGCGCCAGCAGCTTGGCTCAGTTCACAGATACGCAGTATTTT. It encodes CASSLAQFTDTQYF.

The chain uses TRBV4-1 and TRBJ2-1; a weak D match, TRBD2 (7 bases). Germline V lookup: CDR1 MGHRA, CDR2 YSYEKL. V lost 4 bases, J lost 4 bases, and 14 bases lay in between. The CDR3 has 15 amino acids. The chain's CDR3 is CASSLGGPAYNEQFF. CDR3 DNA: TGCGCCAGCAGCCTGGGGGGGCCCGCTTACAATGAGCAGTTCTTC.

CDR3 residues: CASRNRDRGNEKLFF. DNA of the CDR3: TGTGCCAGCAGAAACCGGGACAGGGGTAATGAAAAACTGTTTTTT. V and J are TRBV2 and TRBJ1-4, with 10 nucleotides matching TRBD1. CDR3 size: 15 residues. CDR1 and CDR2 (germline): SNHLY, FYNNEI. V was clipped by 6 bases and J by 4 bases; unmatched bases: 5.

This clone is a singleton in its sample. The genes are TRBV29-1 and TRBJ2-7, with a tentative D call TRBD2 (5 bases). With 6 bases removed from V and 5 bases from J, the gap between germline ends came to 11 bases. CDR3 size: 11 residues. Germline CDR1 reads SQVTM; CDR2 reads ANQGSEA. This CDR3 reads CSVSIGDEQYV. In DNA form, the CDR3 reads TGCAGCGTATCTATCGGGGACGAGCAGTACGTC.

The rearrangement joins TRBV11-2 to TRBJ2-1; TRBD2 agrees at 11 bases. The CDR3 has 16 residues. The V gene end was trimmed by 4 bases and the J gene end by 8 bases; junction bases not matched to a gene: 10. Per the germline V gene, CDR1 is SGHAT and CDR2 is FQNNGV. The chain's CDR3 is CASSSTTSGGRYEQFF. CDR3 nucleotide sequence: TGTGCCAGCAGCTCCACCACTAGCGGGGGACGCTATGAGCAGTTCTTC.

The chain joins TRBV6-5 to TRBJ2-5; D remains ambiguous. Germline V lookup: CDR1 MNHEY, CDR2 SVGAGI. Trimming stripped 8 bases from V and 5 bases from J, with 15 bases between. This CDR3 has 13 residues. The CDR3 loop reads CASSAWRRETQYF. The CDR3 DNA reads as TGTGCCAGCTCTGCCTGGCGTAGGGAGACCCAGTACTTC.

This clone was detected only once. This CDR3 reads CASKQGPTGELFF. The CDR3 DNA reads TGTGCCAGCAAACAGGGCCCCACCGGGGAGCTGTTTTTT. This chain connects TRBV2 to TRBJ2-2, with TRBD1 as a possible D gene (6 bases). The CDR3 contains 13 residues. Per the germline V gene, CDR1 is SNHLY and CDR2 is FYNNEI. Trimming cost V 7 bases and J 4 bases, with 10 bases left between them. Filled out from reference TRBV2 and TRBJ2-2, the complete variable domain reads EPEVTQTPSHQVTQMGQEVILRCVPISNHLYFYWYRQILGQKVEFLVSFYNNEISEKSEIFDDQFSVERPDGSNFTLKIRSTKLEDSAMYFCASKQGPTGELFFGEGSRLTVL.

V and J are TRBV4-2 and TRBJ2-1; D not certain. CDR1 LGHNA and CDR2 YNFKEQ come from the germline V gene. Trimming stripped 1 base from V and 1 base from J, with 11 bases between. The CDR3 is 16 amino acids. Written as DNA, the CDR3 is TGTGCCAGCAGCCAAGGTTGGTCCCTTTCCTACAATGAGCAGTTCTTC. Translated: CASSQGWSLSYNEQFF.

The J gene is TRBJ1-2, the V gene TRBV19; D not certain. Trimming pared 4 bases from V and 4 bases from J, leaving 10 bases between. The CDR3 runs 13 residues. Germline CDR1 reads LNHDA; CDR2 reads SQIVND (reference sequence). The CDR3 here is CASSRTGVYGYTF. In DNA form, the CDR3 reads TGTGCCAGTAGTAGGACCGGGGTCTATGGCTACACCTTC.

The CDR3 loop is CAWSFAGWGQFF. The CDR3 DNA reads TGTGCCTGGAGCTTTGCGGGTTGGGGGCAGTTCTTC. The chain couples TRBV30 to TRBJ2-1; maybe TRBD2 (5 bases). The germline V gene has CDR1 GTSNPN and CDR2 SVGIG (reference sequence). The CDR3 sequence is 12 residues long. V lost 3 bases and J 12 bases, leaving 15 bases between the germline ends. The full variable domain, completed using reference TRBV30 and TRBJ2-1, is SQTIHQWPATLVQPVGSPLSLECTVEGTSNPNLYWYRQAAGRGLQLLFYSVGIGQISSEVPQNLSASRPQDRQFILSSKKLLLSDSGFYLCAWSFAGWGQFFGPGTRLTVL.

This chain connects TRBV7-2 to TRBJ2-7; 8 bases are shared with TRBD2. Germline V gene data show CDR1 as SGHTA and CDR2 as FQGNSA. V was pared by 1 base and J by 2 bases, with 7 bases of the junction left unmatched. The CDR3 covers 16 residues. Here the CDR3 DNA reads TGTGCCAGCAGCTTAGTATCCAGCGGGGGTACCTACGAGCAGTACGTC. Its protein product is CASSLVSSGGTYEQYV.

The chain recombines TRBV5-1 with TRBJ2-5; D call uncertain. Germline V CDR1 and CDR2: SGHRS, YFSETQ. The V end lost 0 bases, the J end lost 4 bases, and 4 bases lay between the germline ends. The CDR3 is 12 residues long. The CDR3, as DNA: TGCGCCAGCAGCTTGGAAGCAGAGACCCAGTACTTC. It is translated as CASSLEAETQYF.

The rearrangement joins TRBV27 to TRBJ2-3; D may match TRBD1 or TRBD2 (7 bases each). The V end was cut by 5 bases, the J end by 1 base, with 16 bases between. The CDR3 covers 16 residues. In germline, CDR1 is MNHEY, CDR2 SMNVEV (reference sequence). In nucleotides, the CDR3 is TGTGCCAGCAGTCCTATACAGGGGAGGGGCACAGATACGCAGTATTTT. This translates into CASSPIQGRGTDTQYF.

CDR3 residues: CASSSRESGNTIYF. The CDR3, as DNA: TGTGCCAGCAGCTCGAGGGAGTCCGGAAACACCATATATTTT. The chain has TRBV7-9 and TRBJ1-3; no definite D call. The CDR3 runs to 14 residues. Per the germline V gene, CDR1 is SEHNR and CDR2 is FQNEAQ (reference sequence). The germline V and J ends were trimmed by 4 bases and 4 bases, with 11 bases remaining between them.

The V gene is TRBV14, the J gene TRBJ2-5; D call uncertain. CDR3 length: 12 residues. Germline values: CDR1 SGHDN, CDR2 FVKESK. Trimming shortened V by 1 base and J by 5 bases, and 5 bases separated the two germline ends. CDR3 in amino acids: CASSQVLETQYF. The CDR3 DNA is TGTGCCAGCAGCCAAGTTTTGGAGACCCAGTACTTC.

The CDR3 coding sequence is TGTGCCAGCAGCCATTATTGGGGGAACACTGAAGCTTTCTTT. Its protein product is CASSHYWGNTEAFF. The genes are TRBV5-4 and TRBJ1-1; D uncertain. V lost 4 bases to trimming and J lost 1 base, with 11 bases between them. Germline V gene data show CDR1 as SGHNT and CDR2 as YYREEE (reference sequence). The CDR3 contains 14 residues.

The chain is built from TRBV6-5 and TRBJ1-1; 7 bases align to TRBD1. Per the germline V gene, CDR1 is MNHEY and CDR2 is SVGAGI. Germline trimming cut 2 bases from V and 1 base from J; bases unmatched to any gene: 1. This CDR3 is built from 14 residues. CDR3 sequence reads: CASSYAGGNTEAFF. CDR3 coding DNA: TGTGCCAGCAGTTACGCAGGGGGGAACACTGAAGCTTTCTTT.

The chain links TRBV30 to TRBJ1-1; D uncertain. Germline CDR1 and CDR2: GTSNPN and SVGIG (reference sequence). The V end was cut by 1 base, the J end by 6 bases, with 15 bases between. The CDR3 runs 14 residues. The CDR3 is CAWSASGGLPEAFF. The DNA for the CDR3 is TGTGCCTGGAGTGCGTCCGGAGGTCTTCCTGAAGCTTTCTTT.

This clone has just a few counts. The chain employs TRBV4-1 and TRBJ1-4, with 9 bases aligning to TRBD1. The ends lost 3 bases at V and 8 bases at J; junction bases unmatched: 7. CDR1 and CDR2 (germline): MGHRA, YSYEKL. This CDR3 has 15 residues. The CDR3 spells CASSHPRTGDEKLFF. The CDR3 DNA is TGCGCCAGCAGCCACCCAAGGACAGGGGACGAAAAACTGTTTTTT.

The chain combines TRBV2 with TRBJ2-7; 8 positions agree with TRBD1. This CDR3 spans 14 amino acids. Germline CDR1 and CDR2: SNHLY and FYNNEI. Trimming removed 6 bases from V and 4 bases from J; junction bases left unmatched: 8. The CDR3 DNA sequence: TGTGCCAGCAGCTCGGGACAGGTTGGTTACGAGCAGTACTTC. Its translation: CASSSGQVGYEQYF.

The chain couples TRBV5-1 to TRBJ1-5; 7 bases are a match to TRBD1. V shed 4 bases and J 4 bases; nucleotides not matched to a gene: 5. CDR1 is SGHRS, CDR2 YFSETQ, per germline. CDR3 size: 14 residues. CDR3 sequence reads: CASSPGQVNQPQHF. The CDR3 DNA sequence: TGCGCCAGCAGCCCTGGACAGGTAAATCAGCCCCAGCATTTT.

This clone has just a few counts. The chain couples TRBV28 to TRBJ2-2; 9 bases match TRBD1. V trimming: 8 bases; J trimming: 3 bases; junction bases outside the gene matches: 1. The CDR3 totals 13 residues. Germline V CDR1 and CDR2: MDHEN, SYDVKM. The CDR3 nucleotides read TGTGCCAGCGACAGGGGGGACACCGGGGAGCTGTTTTTT. Protein: CASDRGDTGELFF.

This chain connects TRBV5-8 to TRBJ1-6, with 7 bases aligning to TRBD1. J lost 10 bases, V lost 4 bases, and 14 bases had no gene match. CDR1 is SGHTS, CDR2 YDEGEE, per germline. The CDR3 runs to 16 residues. The CDR3 nucleotides read TGTGCCAGCAGCCGCAAAACGACAGGGAGGGGATCACCCCTCCACTTT. This translates into CASSRKTTGRGSPLHF.

The chain links TRBV2 to TRBJ2-5; 12 bases are shared with TRBD2. The CDR3 spans 14 residues. V lost 9 bases and J lost 5; bases outside the gene matches: 7. Germline CDR1 is SNHLY and CDR2 is FYNNEI. The CDR3 region is CASATSGGLETQYF. In DNA form, the CDR3 reads TGTGCCAGTGCGACTAGCGGGGGACTGGAGACCCAGTACTTC.